This T cell receptor (beta chain) was observed in a study of control samples from healthy donors and cancer patients. TCRdb's copy holds only in-frame clones and misses some; the assay was immunoSEQ multiplex PCR. The sample includes 100,000 to 150,000 clones, approximately 92% of them seen just once. The clonotype was recovered from a man aged 18 to 29 in good health. The sample comprised blood.

The DNA for the CDR3 is TGTGCCAGCAGCCCCCACAGGTTCCCTAGCACAGATACGCAGTATTTT. Residues: CASSPHRFPSTDTQYF. V usage is TRBV9 and J usage is TRBJ2-3; TRBD1 might be the D (5 bases). V dropped 4 bases and J dropped 0 bases, with 15 bases sitting between them. This CDR3 spans 16 amino acids. CDR1 SGDLS and CDR2 YYNGEE come from the germline V gene.